This T cell receptor (beta chain) stems from a study of blood T cell repertoires in COVID-19. In the study overall: Donors in the United States, Italy and Spain gave samples during acute or convalescent COVID-19.

Clinical history as reported by participants underpinned cohort assignment. The study counted Cohort 3 donors as recovered given two negative PCRs, clearance, or symptom resolution. Original analysis: It was from reference gene primer amplification that nucleated cell counts were estimated. Profiled with immunoSEQ multiplex PCR; TCRdb holds only in-frame clones, not every one. V, J and clone size derive from that table, while D and trimming were established from the DNA sequence. The sample holds approximately 270,000 clones, roughly 85% seen once. CDR3 length: 17 residues. CDR1 is MGHDK and CDR2 is SYGVNS in the germline V gene. V trimming: 3 bases; J trimming: 7 bases; junction bases outside the gene matches: 17. This clone was seen a handful of times.

The sample comprised PBMCs or T cells enriched from blood (not recorded which). The TCR comes from a woman between 45 and 65 years old who had recovered from COVID-19. The chain links TRBV25-1 to TRBJ2-7; TRBD1 matches at 8 bases. The CDR3 loop reads CASSDGNRGNIVREQYF. In nucleotides, the CDR3 is TGTGCCAGCAGTGATGGGAACAGGGGGAATATCGTACGAGAGCAGTACTTC.